This entry lists 2 T cell receptor beta chains sequenced from one sample in a study of blood T cell repertoires in COVID-19. Profiling relied on immunoSEQ multiplex PCR, and the TCRdb table lists in-frame clones only, not all of them. The sample lists about 230,000 clones, roughly 84% occurring once. The sample comprised peripheral blood. These receptors were taken from a man in his forties who had recovered from COVID-19.

The CDR3 loop is CASRERTGWSGELFF. The CDR3 nucleotides are TGCGCCAGCAGGGAGCGGACAGGGTGGTCCGGGGAGCTGTTTTTT. V gene TRBV5-1 combines with J gene TRBJ2-2, with TRBD1 identical over 8 bases. V lost 5 bases to trimming and J lost 6 bases; unmatched junction nucleotides: 9. The CDR3 has 15 residues. CDR1 is SGHRS, CDR2 YFSETQ, per germline.

V is TRBV28 and J is TRBJ1-6; unclear D gene. Trimming took 1 base from V and 13 from J, leaving 8 bases between them. Germline CDR1 and CDR2: MDHEN and SYDVKM. This CDR3 is 12 amino acids long. In DNA form, the CDR3 reads TGTGCCAGCAGTTTATTGGGCAGGCCCCTCCACTTT. This encodes CASSLLGRPLHF.